Described below is a single T cell receptor beta chain sequence and its context. What it binds is not known. TCR beta CDR3 sequences were amplified from RNA transcripts. HTBI primers were employed in a first-round RT-PCR of the TCR CDR3. TCRdb independently ran MiXCR on the multiplex PCR reads; one entry per CDR3 protein. Of approximately 720,000 distinct CDR3 sequences listed, 15% to 20% are singletons. The CDR3 totals 15 residues. Trimming stripped 1 base from V and 7 bases from J, with 13 bases between. This entry belongs to a study of T cells in Graves' hyperthyroidism and ophthalmopathy. Study-wide points: Expanded thyroid clonotypes (above 0.001) were mostly also found in blood. Ophthalmopathy prediction by the model preceded onset by a median about 6.3 months. Ophthalmopathy stood apart from stable hyperthyroidism in a 13 V-J model.

The source material was blood. V and J are TRBV12-3 or TRBV12-4 and TRBJ1-4; D is possibly TRBD1 (6 bases). The receptor was derived from a woman aged 45-59 years with Graves' hyperthyroidism that later progressed to Graves' ophthalmopathy. CDR3 sequence (DNA): TGTGCCAGCAGTTTAGTCGACCAGGGGAGTGAAAAACTGTTTTTT. Translating gives CASSLVDQGSEKLFF.